The 28 T cell receptor beta chains below were found in one sample sequenced in a study of blood T cell repertoires in COVID-19. Sequenced by immunoSEQ multiplex PCR; TCRdb stores in-frame clones only, minus some. Altogether some 390,000 clones are present, under 90% being singletons, with the ten largest covering about 1.7%. Material for sequencing was PBMCs or T cells enriched from blood (not recorded which). Source of these receptors: a woman in her twenties or thirties who had recovered from COVID-19.

The J gene is TRBJ1-4, the V gene TRBV5-6; possible D gene TRBD1, 6 bases. V lost 5 bases to trimming and J lost 8 bases, with 16 bases between them. Germline values: CDR1 SGHDT, CDR2 YYEEEE. The CDR3 spans 14 residues. The CDR3 region is CASSYRALREKLFF. The CDR3 DNA sequence: TGTGCCAGCAGTTACAGGGCTTTACGGGAAAAACTGTTTTTT.

This chain links TRBV5-1 with TRBJ1-1; a weak D match, TRBD1 (5 bases). V was cut by 4 bases and J by 4 bases, with 17 bases left in between. CDR3 size: 15 residues. Germline CDR1 SGHRS, CDR2 YFSETQ. CDR3 sequence (DNA): TGCGCCAGCAGCCCAGTGGGAGGGGTGGTCACTGAAGCTTTCTTT. It codes for CASSPVGGVVTEAFF.

The chain has TRBV2 and TRBJ1-2; TRBD1 matches 8 bases. V trimming: 2 bases; J trimming: 8 bases; junction bases outside the gene matches: 4. CDR1 and CDR2 (germline): SNHLY, FYNNEI. The CDR3 is 13 amino acids. This CDR3 is CASSEIRGRGYTF. In nucleotides, the CDR3 is TGTGCCAGCAGTGAAATCAGGGGGCGAGGCTACACCTTC.

The genes are TRBV24-1 and TRBJ2-1; D gene uncertain. The CDR3 covers 11 residues. V lost 8 bases and J 12 bases, leaving 13 bases between the germline ends. CDR1 and CDR2 from the germline V gene are KGHDR and SFDVKD. CDR3 nucleotides: TGTGCCACCATGGGCAACCGCCGGCAGTTCTTC. Its translation: CATMGNRRQFF.

V and J are TRBV28 and TRBJ2-2; D perhaps matches TRBD1 (6 bases). The V end lost 0 bases, the J end lost 3 bases, and 8 bases lay between the germline ends. Germline CDR1 is MDHEN and CDR2 is SYDVKM. This CDR3 has 15 residues. The CDR3 DNA is TGTGCCAGCAGTTTATGGGGGGCCCACACCGGGGAGCTGTTTTTT. It yields the protein CASSLWGAHTGELFF.

The chain links TRBV7-2 to TRBJ1-5, with 8 bases matching TRBD1. The V gene's germline CDR1 is SGHTA and CDR2 FQGNSA. V gave up 5 bases and J gave up 8 bases; unmatched junction bases: 14. The length of the CDR3 is 16 residues. This CDR3 reads CASSPGQGSRFEPQHF. CDR3 nucleotide sequence: TGTGCCAGCAGCCCCGGACAGGGAAGTCGATTTGAGCCCCAGCATTTT.

The rearrangement uses TRBV10-3 and TRBJ2-2, with D possibly being TRBD1 (5 bases). Trimming removed 3 bases from V and 8 bases from J, with 10 bases in between. Germline lookup yields CDR1 ENHRY and CDR2 SYGVKD. The CDR3 covers 13 residues. The CDR3 protein is CAISEGVGGELFF. The CDR3 DNA is TGTGCCATCAGTGAAGGGGTTGGGGGGGAGCTGTTTTTT.

This chain uses TRBV5-1 with TRBJ1-6; the D gene is possibly TRBD1 (6 bases). This CDR3 spans 16 amino acids. Per the germline V gene, CDR1 is SGHRS and CDR2 is YFSETQ. The germline V and J ends were trimmed by 0 bases and 8 bases, with 15 bases remaining between them. The CDR3: CASSLVGPAGDSPLHF. The CDR3 nucleotides read TGCGCCAGCAGCTTGGTAGGTCCCGCAGGGGATTCACCCCTCCACTTT.

The chain has TRBV12-3 or TRBV12-4 and TRBJ2-2; TRBD2 is a possible D gene (6 bases). Trimming left V 8 bases short and J 7 bases short, with 8 bases between. The CDR3 sequence is 11 residues long. The DNA for the CDR3 is TGTGCCAGCGACGGGGGCGGGGAGCTGTTTTTT. Encoded protein: CASDGGGELFF.

The chain couples TRBV30 to TRBJ1-5, with 8 nucleotides matching TRBD1. V lost 4 bases and J lost 6; bases outside the gene matches: 5. The CDR3 sequence is 13 residues long. Per the germline V gene, CDR1 is GTSNPN and CDR2 is SVGIG (reference sequence). The CDR3 nucleotides read TGTGCCTGGACGACGACAGGGGTTCAGCCCCAGCATTTT. Its protein is CAWTTTGVQPQHF.

V usage is TRBV19 and J usage is TRBJ2-7; 7 nucleotides line up with TRBD1. J was trimmed by 3 bases and V by 6 bases; bases with no gene match: 11. CDR3 length: 15 residues. Germline CDR1 LNHDA, CDR2 SQIVND (reference sequence). CDR3 coding DNA: TGTGCCAGTAGCCTCGGGCCGGGACAGAACTACGAGCAGTACTTC. Residues: CASSLGPGQNYEQYF.

This chain joins TRBV19 and TRBJ1-1, with D possibly being TRBD1 (5 bases). Germline CDR1 LNHDA, CDR2 SQIVND (reference sequence). Trimming removed 3 bases from V and 2 bases from J, with 10 bases in between. There are 14 residues in the CDR3. In nucleotides, the CDR3 is TGTGCCAGTAGTATCCAGGGTATTAACACTGAAGCTTTCTTT. It is translated as CASSIQGINTEAFF.

The chain recombines TRBV6-5 with TRBJ1-5; 8 bases map to TRBD1. From germline, CDR1 is MNHEY and CDR2 SVGAGI. With V trimmed by 7 bases and J by 7 bases, 9 bases remained unmatched. This CDR3 spans 14 amino acids. In DNA form, the CDR3 reads TGTGCCAGCATACGGACAGGGATCGGGCAGCCCCAGCATTTT. Translated: CASIRTGIGQPQHF.

The sample holds a few counts of this clone. The V and J genes are TRBV10-2 and TRBJ2-3; 8 bases map to TRBD1. The CDR3 contains 14 residues. J lost 5 bases, V lost 6 bases, and 7 bases had no gene match. Germline V CDR1 and CDR2: WSHSY, SAAADI. As DNA, the CDR3 is TGCGCCAGCAGCGCCTGGACAGGGCAAGATACGCAGTATTTT. It translates to CASSAWTGQDTQYF.

The genes are TRBV29-1 and TRBJ2-1, with 7 bases lining up with TRBD1. V shed 4 bases, J shed 6 bases, and the junction held 9 bases outside the gene matches. Germline CDR1 SQVTM, CDR2 ANQGSEA. This CDR3 region has 14 residues. The DNA for the CDR3 is TGCAGCGTTGGCCCGACAGGGCCTTTCAATGAGCAGTTCTTC. Translated: CSVGPTGPFNEQFF.

The V call is TRBV7-2, the J call TRBJ1-1, with D possibly matching TRBD1 (6 bases). The germline CDR1 and CDR2 sequences are SGHTA and FQGNSA. The CDR3 contains 13 residues. V dropped 5 bases and J dropped 7 bases, with 14 bases sitting between them. This CDR3 reads CASSQGRGIEAFF. DNA of the CDR3: TGTGCCAGCAGCCAGGGGCGCGGCATTGAAGCTTTCTTT.

The V call is TRBV30, the J call TRBJ2-5; D possibly corresponds to TRBD1 (7 bases). The germline V gene has CDR1 GTSNPN and CDR2 SVGIG (reference sequence). The CDR3 loop spans 12 amino acids. V was trimmed by 8 bases and J by 2 bases, leaving 12 bases between them. CDR3 sequence reads: CAGGTEQETQYF. The CDR3 nucleotides are TGTGCCGGGGGGACAGAGCAAGAGACCCAGTACTTC.

This rearrangement joins TRBV2 to TRBJ2-3; D possibly corresponds to TRBD1 (6 bases). CDR3 length: 16 residues. V lost 5 bases and J lost 0, with 15 bases in between. Germline V gives CDR1 SNHLY, CDR2 FYNNEI. The CDR3 is CASSRAWGRSTDTQYF. CDR3 DNA sequence: TGTGCCAGCAGTCGGGCTTGGGGGCGTAGCACAGATACGCAGTATTTT.

The V gene is TRBV19, the J gene TRBJ2-5; maybe TRBD2 (7 bases). Germline V gives CDR1 LNHDA, CDR2 SQIVND (reference sequence). Between the trimmed V and J ends, which lost 5 bases and 7 bases, there was a span of 17 bases. The CDR3 has 14 residues. The chain's CDR3 is CASSSSGGTGTQYF. As DNA, the CDR3 is TGTGCCAGTAGTTCTTCGGGGGGCACTGGGACCCAGTACTTC.

The CDR3 DNA is TGTGCCAGCAGCTTAGGGCTGGGCCTCCAAGAGACCCAGTACTTC. Translating it yields CASSLGLGLQETQYF. The chain is built from TRBV7-9 and TRBJ2-5; no definite D call. Germline V CDR1 and CDR2: SEHNR, FQNEAQ (reference sequence). V was trimmed by 1 base and J by 1 base, leaving 10 bases between them. The CDR3 loop spans 15 amino acids.

V is TRBV3-1 (or the pseudogene TRBV3-2) and J is TRBJ2-5; D not resolved. Germline CDR1 is LGHDT and CDR2 is YNNKEL (reference sequence). CDR3 length equals 14 residues. The V end lost 4 bases, the J end lost 2 bases, and 11 bases lay between the germline ends. CDR3 residues: CASSRLDKQETQYF. CDR3 nucleotides: TGTGCCAGCAGCCGCCTCGACAAACAAGAGACCCAGTACTTC.

V is TRBV6-1 and J is TRBJ2-7; no definite D call. Trimming took off 2 bases at V and 0 bases at J, with 8 bases between the two ends. Germline loops: CDR1 MNHNS, CDR2 SASEGT. The CDR3 covers 14 residues. The DNA of the CDR3 is TGTGCCAGCAGTGAAAAACAGAGCTCCTACGAGCAGTACTTC. Encoded protein: CASSEKQSSYEQYF.

The chain carries TRBV7-3 and TRBJ1-1, with unresolved D. The CDR3 has 13 amino acids. Trimming removed 4 bases from V and 2 bases from J, with 8 bases in between. CDR1 SGHTA and CDR2 FQGTGA come from the germline V gene. CDR3 amino acids: CASSYSTNTEAFF. CDR3 DNA: TGTGCCAGCAGCTACTCCACTAACACTGAAGCTTTCTTT.

The chain is built from TRBV7-9 and TRBJ1-1, with D unclear. Trimming stripped 1 base from V and 5 bases from J, with 11 bases between. This CDR3 is built from 14 residues. Germline-derived CDR1 and CDR2 are SEHNR and FQNEAQ (reference sequence). CDR3 sequence: CASSLGAAETEAFF. The CDR3, as DNA: TGTGCCAGCAGCTTAGGAGCAGCGGAGACTGAAGCTTTCTTT.

This clone has ten or more counts. V usage is TRBV5-4 and J usage is TRBJ2-1, with a tentative D call TRBD1 (6 bases). Trimming stripped 5 bases from V and 10 bases from J, with 13 bases between. Per the germline V gene, CDR1 is SGHNT and CDR2 is YYREEE (reference sequence). The CDR3 loop spans 12 amino acids. The CDR3 reads CASRSRGYEQFF. For the CDR3, the DNA is TGTGCCAGCAGATCCAGGGGATACGAGCAGTTCTTC. The entire variable domain, with the rest obtained from reference TRBV5-4 and TRBJ2-1, is as follows: ETGVTQSPTHLIKTRGQQVTLRCSSQSGHNTVSWYQQALGQGPQFIFQYYREEENGRGNFPPRFSGLQFPNYSSELNVNALELDDSALYLCASRSRGYEQFFGPGTRLTVL.

This chain uses TRBV4-3 with TRBJ1-5; D uncertain. The CDR3 runs to 14 residues. From germline, CDR1 is LGHNA and CDR2 YSLEER. Trimming removed 1 base from V and 7 bases from J, with 11 bases in between. The CDR3 sequence: CASSQVARGQPQHF. CDR3 nucleotides: TGCGCCAGCAGCCAAGTCGCCAGAGGCCAGCCCCAGCATTTT.

About this clone: Other DNA sequences in this sample translate to the same CDR3. CDR3: CASSQDRGEKLFF. CDR3 nucleotides: TGTGCCAGCAGCCAAGATAGGGGAGAAAAACTGTTTTTT. The rearrangement uses TRBV4-2 and TRBJ1-4; D is possibly TRBD1 (5 bases). V was pared by 0 bases and J by 8 bases, with 7 bases between. Germline V gene sequence: CDR1 LGHNA, CDR2 YNFKEQ. The CDR3 covers 13 residues.

The rearrangement uses TRBV7-9 and TRBJ2-5; D remains unclear. Germline-derived CDR1 and CDR2 are SEHNR and FQNEAQ (reference sequence). The ends were cut back, 5 bases at V and 2 bases at J, with 12 bases in the middle. The CDR3 contains 14 residues. DNA of the CDR3: TGTGCCAGCAGCCCCCGCGGAGAACAAGAGACCCAGTACTTC. Encoded protein: CASSPRGEQETQYF.